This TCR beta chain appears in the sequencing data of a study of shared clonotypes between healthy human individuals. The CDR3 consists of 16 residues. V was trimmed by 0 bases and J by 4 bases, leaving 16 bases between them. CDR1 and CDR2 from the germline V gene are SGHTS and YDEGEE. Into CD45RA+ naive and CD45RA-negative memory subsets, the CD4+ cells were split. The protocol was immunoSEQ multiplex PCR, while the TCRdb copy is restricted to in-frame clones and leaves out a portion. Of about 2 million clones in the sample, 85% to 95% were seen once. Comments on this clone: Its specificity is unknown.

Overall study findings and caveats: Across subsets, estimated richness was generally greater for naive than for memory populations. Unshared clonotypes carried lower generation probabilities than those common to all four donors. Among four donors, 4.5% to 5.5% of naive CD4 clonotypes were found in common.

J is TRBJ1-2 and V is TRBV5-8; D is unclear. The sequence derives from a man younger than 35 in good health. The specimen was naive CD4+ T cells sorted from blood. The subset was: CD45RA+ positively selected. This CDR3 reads CASSLAEAVGGYGYTF. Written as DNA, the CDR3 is TGTGCCAGCAGCTTGGCTGAGGCAGTCGGCGGCTATGGCTACACCTTC. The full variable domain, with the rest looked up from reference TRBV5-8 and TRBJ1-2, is EAGVTQSPTHLIKTRGQQATLRCSPISGHTSVYWYQQALGLGLQFLLWYDEGEERNRGNFPPRFSGRQFPNYSSELNVNALELEDSALYLCASSLAEAVGGYGYTFGSGTRLTVV.